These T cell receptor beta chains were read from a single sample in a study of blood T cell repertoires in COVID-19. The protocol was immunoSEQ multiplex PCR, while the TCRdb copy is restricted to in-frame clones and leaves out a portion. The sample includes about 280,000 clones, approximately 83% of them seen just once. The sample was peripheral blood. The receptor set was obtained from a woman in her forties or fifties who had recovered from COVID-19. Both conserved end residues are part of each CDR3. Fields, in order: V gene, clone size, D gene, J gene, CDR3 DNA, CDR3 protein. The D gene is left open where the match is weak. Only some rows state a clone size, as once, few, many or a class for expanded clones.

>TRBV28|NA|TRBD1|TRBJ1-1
TGTGCCAGTTCTGGGACAGTGGTTAACACTGAAGCTTTCTTT
CASSGTVVNTEAFF
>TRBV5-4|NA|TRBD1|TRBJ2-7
TGTGCCAGCAGCTTAGGGGGACCGGGACAGGGTAGTGGCGAGCAGTACTTC
CASSLGGPGQGSGEQYF
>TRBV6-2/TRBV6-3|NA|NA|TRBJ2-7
TGTGCCAGCAGTTATTCCGTCGGCGGGATCCGCTCCTACGAGCAGTACTTC
CASSYSVGGIRSYEQYF
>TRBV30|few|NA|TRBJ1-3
TGTGCCTGGAGTCAGGGGGGAAACACCATATATTTT
CAWSQGGNTIYF
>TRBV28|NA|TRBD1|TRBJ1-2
TGTGCCAGCAGTTTAGGGGCAGGGGGCAACTATGGCTACACCTTC
CASSLGAGGNYGYTF
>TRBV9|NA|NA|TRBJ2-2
TGTGCCAGCAGCGTAGTCGGGAGTCCTACCGGGGAGCTGTTTTTT
CASSVVGSPTGELFF
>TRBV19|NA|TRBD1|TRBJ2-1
TGTGCCAGTAGACAGGGGGCCTATGAGCAGTTCTTC
CASRQGAYEQFF
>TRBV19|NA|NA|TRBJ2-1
TGTGCCAGTAGTAGAAGACTAGATGAGCAGTTCTTC
CASSRRLDEQFF
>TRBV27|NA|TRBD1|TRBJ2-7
TGTGCCAGCAGTTTATCTGGACAGGGTATCTACGAGCAGTACTTC
CASSLSGQGIYEQYF
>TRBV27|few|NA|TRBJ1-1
TGTGCCAGCAGTCAACAGAGGAACACTGAAGCTTTCTTT
CASSQQRNTEAFF
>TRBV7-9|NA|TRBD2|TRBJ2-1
TGTGCCAGCGATAGGACTAGCGGGAGAGGTGAGCAGTTCTTC
CASDRTSGRGEQFF
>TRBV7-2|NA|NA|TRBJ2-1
TGTGCCAGCAGCTTAGAGGGCAGACTACTTCTCTTC
CASSLEGRLLLF